This TCR beta chain was documented in a study of CDR3 diversity in severe acne. Each CDR3 protein gets one entry after TCRdb re-called the PCR reads with MiXCR. The sample records some 84,000 distinct CDR3 sequences, about half being singletons. The sample holds many counts of this clonotype. This clonotype was obtained from a male donor in good health, serving as a control. Sequencing input: blood.

The CDR3 DNA reads as TGTGCCAGCAGCGTACGGACTAATTCACCCCTCCACTTT. Translating gives CASSVRTNSPLHF. This chain links TRBV9 with TRBJ1-6, with D unresolved. The CDR3 is 13 amino acids. Germline V gene sequence: CDR1 SGDLS, CDR2 YYNGEE. Trimming shortened V by 1 base and J by 6 bases, and 5 bases separated the two germline ends. Full variable domain (remainder filled in from reference TRBV9 and TRBJ1-6): DSGVTQTPKHLITATGQRVTLRCSPRSGDLSVYWYQQSLDQGLQFLIQYYNGEERAKGNILERFSAQQFPDLHSELNLSSLELGDSALYFCASSVRTNSPLHFGNGTRLTVT.